The clone carrying this T cell receptor (beta chain) was counted between two and nine times. Its antigen is not identified. The CDR3 spans 13 residues. CDR1 and CDR2 from the germline V gene are GTSNPN and SVGIG (reference sequence). J lost 4 bases, V lost 3 bases, and 5 bases had no gene match. From RNA transcripts, TCR beta CDR3 regions were amplified. The HTBI primer set served for first-round RT-PCR of the TCR CDR3. Using its own MiXCR run on the multiplex PCR reads, TCRdb lists one record per CDR3 protein. The sample lists under 650,000 distinct CDR3 sequences; 15% to 20% were seen once. This entry belongs to a study of T cells in Graves' hyperthyroidism and ophthalmopathy. Uncontrolled infection, other autoimmune disease, pregnancy or lactation barred patients from enrollment. Used for diagnoses were clinical symptoms, serum thyroxine and TRAb, thyroid ultrasound and orbital computed tomography.

Study results and limitations: The model's output predicted ophthalmopathy at a median of around 7 months prior to onset. Appearing also in blood were most of the thyroid clonotypes expanded above 0.001.

The chain couples TRBV30 to TRBJ2-7; 8 bases align to TRBD1. The clonotype originates from a woman under 40 with Graves' hyperthyroidism. What was sequenced was blood. As DNA, the CDR3 is TGTGCCTGGAGCCGGACAGGGTGGTACGAGCAGTACTTC. Protein sequence: CAWSRTGWYEQYF.